This TCR beta chain is drawn from a study of identical twins. The CDR3 extends over 16 amino acids. V gave up 0 bases and J gave up 6 bases, with 15 bases separating them. The germline V gene encodes CDR1 MNHEY and CDR2 SMNVEV (reference sequence). A single record per CDR3 protein comes from TCRdb applying MiXCR to the 5' RACE reads. The sample holds roughly 540,000 distinct CDR3 sequences, less than 25% seen once. This same sample was also part of a study on T cells expressing NK-cell markers. That report notes: Among the eight sequenced donors, seven tested HCMV-seropositive and one tested seronegative.

This clonotype was sampled from a woman younger than 30 in good health. The sequenced sample consisted of CD4+ T cells sorted from blood. The chain carries TRBV27 and TRBJ2-1, with D unclear. In DNA form, the CDR3 reads TGTGCCAGCAGTTTATCCCGAATTAGCACGGGCAATGAGCAGTTCTTC. Amino acid sequence: CASSLSRISTGNEQFF.